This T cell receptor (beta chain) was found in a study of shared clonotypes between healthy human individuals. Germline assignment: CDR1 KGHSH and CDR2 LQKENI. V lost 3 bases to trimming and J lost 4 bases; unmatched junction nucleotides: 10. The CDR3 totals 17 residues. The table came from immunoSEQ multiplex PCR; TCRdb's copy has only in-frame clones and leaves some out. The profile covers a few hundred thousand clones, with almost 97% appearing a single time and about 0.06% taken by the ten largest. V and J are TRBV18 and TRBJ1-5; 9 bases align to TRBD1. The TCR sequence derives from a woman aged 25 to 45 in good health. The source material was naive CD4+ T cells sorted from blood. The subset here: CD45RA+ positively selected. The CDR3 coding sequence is TGTGCCAGCTCACCCCTAAGGGACAGGGTAGGGAATCAGCCCCAGCATTTT. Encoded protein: CASSPLRDRVGNQPQHF.